Each of the 6 T cell receptor beta chains below was sequenced from the same sample in a study of response to subunit inactivated influenza vaccine. From the RT-PCR reads, TCRdb called clonotypes with MiXCR, one entry per CDR3 protein. Counted here are roughly 760,000 distinct CDR3 sequences, around 20% occurring once; the ten biggest clones make up approximately 10%. This specimen consisted of PBMCs from blood, obtained 4 to 6 days after vaccination. All receptors derive from a man in his fifties or sixties who received an inactivated influenza vaccine.

The V gene is TRBV7-9, the J gene TRBJ1-6; no reliable D call. CDR3 length: 15 residues. CDR1 is SEHNR and CDR2 is FQNEAQ in the germline V gene (reference sequence). Trimming removed 4 bases at V and 10 bases at J, with 17 bases between. The DNA for the CDR3 is TGTGCCAGCAGCTCAAACCGACGGCTATGGTCACCCCTCCACTTT. Its protein is CASSSNRRLWSPLHF.

This clonotype showed up just a few times. The chain links TRBV20-1 to TRBJ2-3, with TRBD2 matching 12 bases. This CDR3 is built from 17 residues. Losses at the gene ends were 5 bases for V and 2 bases for J; bases not matched to a gene: 11. Germline loops: CDR1 DFQATT, CDR2 SNEGSKA (reference sequence). The CDR3 sequence: CSASSARTSGNTDTQYF. The CDR3 nucleotides read TGCAGTGCTTCTAGCGCCCGGACTAGCGGGAACACAGATACGCAGTATTTT.

This clonotype has just a few counts. V is TRBV5-1 and J is TRBJ2-5, with 7 bases lining up with TRBD1. This CDR3 is 15 amino acids long. J gave up 5 bases and V 3 bases, and 10 bases lay outside the gene matches. Germline V gene sequence: CDR1 SGHRS, CDR2 YFSETQ. The CDR3, as DNA: TGCGCCAGCAGCTCCGGGACAGCCCTTTGGGAGACCCAGTACTTC. Its translation: CASSSGTALWETQYF.

V gene TRBV20-1 combines with J gene TRBJ2-7; 9 positions agree with TRBD2. CDR1 and CDR2 (germline): DFQATT, SNEGSKA (reference sequence). CDR3 size: 16 residues. V lost 1 base and J lost 2; bases outside the gene matches: 9. CDR3 loop: CSARVIGGGEPYEQYF. The CDR3 DNA reads TGCAGTGCTAGAGTAATCGGCGGGGGGGAACCCTACGAGCAGTACTTC.

The rearrangement joins TRBV10-3 to TRBJ1-2, with D tentatively TRBD1 (5 bases). The germline gives CDR1 ENHRY, CDR2 SYGVKD. V gave up 9 bases and J gave up 4 bases, with 12 bases separating them. This CDR3 is 12 amino acids long. CDR3 DNA sequence: TGTGCCATACGGGGGTCTGGCTATGGCTACACCTTC. This translates into CAIRGSGYGYTF.

V usage is TRBV10-3 and J usage is TRBJ2-1; D is uncertain. The CDR3 has 12 amino acids. Germline V gives CDR1 ENHRY, CDR2 SYGVKD. V was cut by 4 bases and J by 2 bases, with 3 bases left in between. CDR3 in DNA: TGTGCCATCAGTGGAACCTACAATGAGCAGTTCTTC. Translating gives CAISGTYNEQFF.